One sample yielded the 7 T cell receptor beta chains listed below, sequenced in a study of neurological immune-mediated disorders. From the 5' RACE reads, TCRdb called clonotypes with MiXCR, one entry per CDR3 protein. The sample records 84,000 or so distinct CDR3 sequences, approximately 13% being singletons. Time point defined: longitudinal time-point 2. Sequencing input: PBMCs. The receptors stem from a female donor with HTLV-1-associated myelopathy (HAM/TSP).

This clonotype was counted many times. The chain recombines TRBV9 with TRBJ2-7, with 7 nucleotides matching TRBD2. CDR3 length: 15 residues. V lost 0 bases, J lost 4 bases, and 7 bases stayed unmatched. Germline V gene lookup returns CDR1 SGDLS and CDR2 YYNGEE. This CDR3 reads CASSVDASGWYEQYF. In nucleotides, the CDR3 is TGTGCCAGCAGCGTAGATGCTAGCGGCTGGTACGAGCAGTACTTC. Supplemented by reference TRBV9 and TRBJ2-7, the full variable domain reads DSGVTQTPKHLITATGQRVTLRCSPRSGDLSVYWYQQSLDQGLQFLIQYYNGEERAKGNILERFSAQQFPDLHSELNLSSLELGDSALYFCASSVDASGWYEQYFGPGTRLTVT.

V gene TRBV5-4 combines with J gene TRBJ1-1; D is uncertain. The length of the CDR3 is 14 residues. Per germline, CDR1 SGHNT and CDR2 YYREEE (reference sequence). V lost 0 bases and J lost 6, with 12 bases in between. The CDR3 region has the DNA TGTGCCAGCAGCTTGGAGGGCTCAGAAGCTGAAGCTTTCTTT. Its protein is CASSLEGSEAEAFF. Looking up the rest from reference TRBV5-4 and TRBJ1-1 gives the full variable domain: ETGVTQSPTHLIKTRGQQVTLRCSSQSGHNTVSWYQQALGQGPQFIFQYYREEENGRGNFPPRFSGLQFPNYSSELNVNALELDDSALYLCASSLEGSEAEAFFGQGTRLTVV.

In this sample, this clonotype turned up many times. The chain combines TRBV12-3 or TRBV12-4 with TRBJ1-5; D unresolved. This CDR3 is built from 11 residues. V shed 3 bases and J shed 6 bases, with 3 bases lying between them. In DNA form, the CDR3 reads TGTGCCAGCAGTTTGGGTCAGCCCCAGCATTTT. Amino acids: CASSLGQPQHF.

This clonotype was counted many times. J is TRBJ2-2 and V is TRBV5-1; 8 bases line up with TRBD1. Germline lookup yields CDR1 SGHRS and CDR2 YFSETQ. The CDR3 runs to 17 residues. V dropped 0 bases and J dropped 2; count of bases not matched to a gene: 6. The CDR3 reads CASSLETGQGNTGELFF. In nucleotides, the CDR3 is TGCGCCAGCAGCTTGGAAACAGGACAGGGCAACACCGGGGAGCTGTTTTTT.

This clonotype was recorded many times. The V gene is TRBV11-2, the J gene TRBJ2-3; 9 positions agree with TRBD2. This CDR3 comprises 16 residues. Germline V gives CDR1 SGHAT, CDR2 FQNNGV. With V trimmed by 4 bases and J by 1 base, 6 bases remained unmatched. In DNA form, the CDR3 reads TGTGCCAGCAGCTCCCAGCGGGGGGAACGCACAGATACGCAGTATTTT. As protein: CASSSQRGERTDTQYF.

This clonotype has ten or more counts. The chain joins TRBV5-1 to TRBJ2-1, with D uncertain. The CDR3 sequence is 15 residues long. The V gene lost 2 bases and the J gene lost 0 bases, with 9 bases spanning the gap. CDR1 SGHRS and CDR2 YFSETQ come from the germline V gene. The CDR3 DNA is TGCGCCAGCAGCTTCACTTATAGCTCCTACAATGAGCAGTTCTTC. As protein: CASSFTYSSYNEQFF.

This clonotype showed up many times. The chain carries TRBV21-1 and TRBJ2-1. TRBV21-1 is a pseudogene. The CDR3 has 12 residues. In nucleotides, the CDR3 is TGTGCCAGCAGCAACCACAGAAATGAGCAGTTCTTC. It specifies CASSNHRNEQFF.